The 11 T cell receptor beta chains below were found in one sample sequenced in a study of shared clonotypes between healthy human individuals. Method: immunoSEQ multiplex PCR; TCRdb's copy keeps in-frame clones and lacks some. The table includes about 1 million clones, roughly 74% detected once. Sequenced sample: memory CD4+ T cells from PBMCs. Sample subset: CD45RA-negative fraction. The receptors were gathered from a man younger than 35 in good health. Some clones in this sample may be carry-over from other donors' samples.

Turning to this clone: Different DNA sequences within this sample yield the same CDR3. This chain links TRBV11-2 with TRBJ2-1; a possible D gene is TRBD2 (6 bases). Trimming cost V 1 base and J 0 bases, with 10 bases left between them. CDR3 length: 16 residues. Per the germline V gene, CDR1 is SGHAT and CDR2 is FQNNGV. CDR3 coding DNA: TGTGCCAGCAGCTTAGTCTACGGGAGCTCCTACAATGAGCAGTTCTTC. This codes for CASSLVYGSSYNEQFF.

The CDR3 DNA sequence: TGTGCCAGCAGTTTAGCAGGGCCCCCTAATCCCCAGCATTTT. This sequence encodes CASSLAGPPNPQHF. The rearrangement links TRBV28 to TRBJ1-5; tentatively, D is TRBD1 (5 bases). V lost 2 bases and J 10 bases, leaving 15 bases between the germline ends. Germline V CDR1 and CDR2: MDHEN, SYDVKM. This CDR3 region has 14 residues.

In the case of this clone: Other DNA sequences in this specimen translate into the identical CDR3. The chain recombines TRBV30 with TRBJ1-5; D may be TRBD1 (5 bases). The CDR3 is made up of 13 amino acids. Germline values: CDR1 GTSNPN, CDR2 SVGIG (reference sequence). Trimming shortened V by 3 bases and J by 4 bases, and 10 bases separated the two germline ends. The DNA for the CDR3 is TGTGCCTGGAGCTTGGGGGGAAATCAGCCCCAGCATTTT. Its translation is CAWSLGGNQPQHF.

This chain uses TRBV5-1 with TRBJ2-3; 8 nucleotides align to TRBD2. V trimming: 3 bases; J trimming: 3 bases; junction bases outside the gene matches: 9. The CDR3 has 16 residues. CDR1 is SGHRS, CDR2 YFSETQ, per germline. For the CDR3, the DNA is TGCGCCAGCAGCTCCCGTTCGGCGGGAGGTACAGATACGCAGTATTTT. Its translation: CASSSRSAGGTDTQYF.

The gene calls are TRBV20-1 and TRBJ2-2; D remains unclear. The CDR3 spans 11 residues. V lost 7 bases and J 6 bases, leaving 9 bases between the germline ends. The V gene's germline CDR1 is DFQATT and CDR2 SNEGSKA (reference sequence). The CDR3 sequence is CSVSSPGELFF. The CDR3, as DNA: TGCAGTGTCTCATCCCCCGGGGAGCTGTTTTTT.

This clone was observed a few times. In the same sample, other DNA sequences code for this CDR3. The chain recombines TRBV5-1 with TRBJ1-2; TRBD1 might be the D (5 bases). The CDR3 consists of 14 residues. The germline CDR1 and CDR2 sequences are SGHRS and YFSETQ. V lost 2 bases and J 0 bases, leaving 8 bases between the germline ends. Here the CDR3 DNA reads TGCGCCAGCAGCTTCGGGGGAGCTAACTATGGCTACACCTTC. As protein: CASSFGGANYGYTF.

The gene calls are TRBV19 and TRBJ2-1; weak D call: TRBD2 (6 bases). This CDR3 has 15 residues. Trimming removed 8 bases from V and 5 bases from J, with 19 bases in between. CDR1 and CDR2 (germline): LNHDA, SQIVND (reference sequence). CDR3 bases: TGTGCCAGTCCTAAGACCCATCCGGGAGACAATGAGCAGTTCTTC. This translates into CASPKTHPGDNEQFF.

This clone was recorded once. This chain joins TRBV4-3 and TRBJ2-2, with TRBD1 matching over 8 bases. The J segment lost 8 bases and the V segment lost 4 bases, leaving 9 bases of the junction unmatched. There are 15 residues in the CDR3. Germline CDR1 is LGHNA and CDR2 is YSLEER. In nucleotides, the CDR3 is TGCGCCAGCAGCCGATTGGACAGGGAGGCTGGGGAGCTGTTTTTT. Translated: CASSRLDREAGELFF.

J is TRBJ1-5 and V is TRBV12-5; D ambiguous. The germline CDR1 and CDR2 sequences are LGHNT and FRNRAP. This CDR3 has 11 amino acids. V was trimmed by 6 bases and J by 7 bases, leaving 7 bases between them. CDR3 sequence reads: CASGYDQPQHF. The CDR3 region has the DNA TGTGCTAGTGGGTACGACCAGCCCCAGCATTTT.

This rearrangement joins TRBV7-9 to TRBJ2-7, with 14 bases aligning to TRBD2. V lost 5 bases, J lost 4 bases, and 4 bases stayed unmatched. Germline CDR1 reads SEHNR; CDR2 reads FQNEAQ (reference sequence). The CDR3 has 15 residues. For the CDR3, the DNA is TGTGCCAGCAGCCGCGGGACTAGCGGGAGTTACGAGCAGTACTTC. Amino acids: CASSRGTSGSYEQYF.

This clone was picked up a small number of times. This chain connects TRBV28 to TRBJ1-1; D is unclear. The V gene's germline CDR1 is MDHEN and CDR2 SYDVKM. V was pared by 6 bases and J by 1 base, with 12 bases between. This CDR3 spans 14 amino acids. The CDR3 is CASRKLRRNTEAFF. DNA for the CDR3: TGTGCCAGCAGAAAACTCCGAAGGAACACTGAAGCTTTCTTT. The variable domain in full, completed from reference TRBV28 and TRBJ1-1, reads DVKVTQSSRYLVKRTGEKVFLECVQDMDHENMFWYRQDPGLGLRLIYFSYDVKMKEKGDIPEGYSVSREKKERFSLILESASTNQTSMYLCASRKLRRNTEAFFGQGTRLTVV.